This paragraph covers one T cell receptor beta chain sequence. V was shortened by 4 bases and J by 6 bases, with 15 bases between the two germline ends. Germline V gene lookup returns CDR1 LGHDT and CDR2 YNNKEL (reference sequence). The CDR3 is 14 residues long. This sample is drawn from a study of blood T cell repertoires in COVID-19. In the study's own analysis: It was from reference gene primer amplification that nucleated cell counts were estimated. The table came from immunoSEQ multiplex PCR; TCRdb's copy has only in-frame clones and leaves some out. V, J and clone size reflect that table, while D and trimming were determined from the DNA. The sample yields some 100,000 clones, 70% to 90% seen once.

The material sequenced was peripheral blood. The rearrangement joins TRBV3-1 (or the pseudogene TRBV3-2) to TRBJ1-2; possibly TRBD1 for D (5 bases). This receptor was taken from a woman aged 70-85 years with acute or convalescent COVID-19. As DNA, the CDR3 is TGTGCCAGCAGCCCACGGCCAGGGTGGGATGGCTACACCTTC. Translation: CASSPRPGWDGYTF.